This T cell receptor (beta chain) was sequenced during a study of CD8 T cells in ankylosing spondylitis. Study-wide results and caveats: Enrichment of disease-linked clones was reportedly significant in matched ankylosing spondylitis synovial fluid.

In its sample, this clonotype was seen a few times. Its target is not known. MiXCR, applied by TCRdb to the 5' RACE reads, yields one record per CDR3 protein. The data contain approximately 340,000 distinct CDR3 sequences, under 15% of them singletons. The CDR3 runs 16 residues. The V end was cut by 3 bases, the J end by 6 bases, with 19 bases between. The germline gives CDR1 WSHSY, CDR2 SAAADI. The receptor was derived from a male donor with ankylosing spondylitis or in good health (not recorded which). The sequenced sample was blood, either unsorted or a sorted T cell fraction (not recorded which). V and J are TRBV10-2 and TRBJ2-3; D might be TRBD2 (6 bases). CDR3 nucleotide sequence: TGCGCCAGCAGTGACGGACTAAGGGGTTATAAGGATACGCAGTATTTT. Amino acids: CASSDGLRGYKDTQYF.